The next 16 T cell receptor beta chains were all read from a single sample in a study of cytomegalovirus exposure and HLA in healthy donors. Generated by immunoSEQ multiplex PCR, the TCRdb table keeps only in-frame clones and is missing some. The sample includes 71,000 or so clones, about 93% seen only once; the top ten take approximately 2.1%. Specimen: PBMCs. The receptors here all came from a woman aged 18-29 years in good health and CMV-seronegative.

The genes are TRBV18 and TRBJ1-3; possibly TRBD1 for D (5 bases). The CDR3 extends over 17 amino acids. Germline CDR1 reads KGHSH; CDR2 reads LQKENI. V gave up 7 bases and J gave up 0 bases, with 19 bases separating them. The DNA for the CDR3 is TGTGCCAGCTTAGCTACAAGGGGCGGCAACTCTGGAAACACCATATATTTT. Amino acids: CASLATRGGNSGNTIYF.

J is TRBJ2-3 and V is TRBV4-2; 9 positions match TRBD1. The CDR3 totals 16 residues. V trimming: 5 bases; J trimming: 1 base; junction bases outside the gene matches: 7. Germline CDR1 LGHNA, CDR2 YNFKEQ. This CDR3 reads CASSDRDREGTDTQYF. The CDR3 DNA reads as TGTGCCAGCAGCGATAGGGACAGGGAGGGCACAGATACGCAGTATTTT.

This clone has more than one count but fewer than ten. The V gene is TRBV6-5, the J gene TRBJ2-3; weak D call: TRBD2 (6 bases). The ends were cut back, 6 bases at V and 0 bases at J, with 13 bases in the middle. The germline CDR1 and CDR2 sequences are MNHEY and SVGAGI. CDR3 length: 15 residues. The CDR3 here is CASSRGGISTDTQYF. The DNA of the CDR3 is TGTGCCAGCAGCCGCGGCGGGATTAGCACAGATACGCAGTATTTT.

The chain is built from TRBV7-9 and TRBJ1-4; no definite D call. Germline V gene data show CDR1 as SEHNR and CDR2 as FQNEAQ (reference sequence). The V and J ends lost 1 base and 8 bases respectively, with 11 bases between them. The CDR3 sequence is 14 residues long. This chain's CDR3 is CASSLGGSREKLFF. The CDR3 region has the DNA TGTGCCAGCAGCTTAGGAGGTAGTCGGGAAAAACTGTTTTTT.

The V gene is TRBV11-2, the J gene TRBJ2-3; 11 nucleotides agree with TRBD2. V lost 6 bases and J lost 2; bases outside the gene matches: 7. Germline loops: CDR1 SGHAT, CDR2 FQNNGV. The CDR3 has 16 amino acids. CDR3 coding DNA: TGTGCCAGCAGGGTTAGCGGGAGGGCAATCACAGATACGCAGTATTTT. Translating gives CASRVSGRAITDTQYF.

The chain joins TRBV7-9 to TRBJ2-5; D remains ambiguous. CDR1 is SEHNR and CDR2 is FQNEAQ in the germline V gene (reference sequence). Trimming removed 2 bases from V and 4 bases from J, with 5 bases in between. The CDR3 sequence is 12 residues long. The chain's CDR3 is CASSLSGETQYF. The CDR3 coding sequence is TGTGCCAGCAGCTTATCGGGAGAGACCCAGTACTTC.

The rearrangement uses TRBV7-2 and TRBJ2-7, with D possibly TRBD2 on 5 matching bases. CDR1 and CDR2 (germline): SGHTA, FQGNSA. This CDR3 has 15 amino acids. Trimming cost V 5 bases and J 0 bases, with 14 bases left between them. CDR3 in amino acids: CASSQESGSSYEQYF. DNA for the CDR3: TGTGCCAGCAGCCAGGAAAGCGGCAGCTCCTACGAGCAGTACTTC.

This clone was detected once. The chain is built from TRBV7-9 and TRBJ2-7; possible D gene TRBD1, 5 bases. CDR3 length: 15 amino acids. Looked up from germline, CDR1 is SEHNR and CDR2 is FQNEAQ (reference sequence). V was pared by 3 bases and J by 3 bases, with 15 bases between. The chain's CDR3 is CASSLAGPDFYEQYF. The CDR3 region has the DNA TGTGCCAGCAGCTTGGCAGGGCCGGATTTCTACGAGCAGTACTTC.

V usage is TRBV4-2 and J usage is TRBJ2-5, with TRBD1 identical over 10 bases. The CDR3 extends over 15 amino acids. J lost 6 bases, V lost 1 base, and 5 bases had no gene match. Germline V gene data show CDR1 as LGHNA and CDR2 as YNFKEQ. The CDR3 bases are TGTGCCAGCAGCCAAGCTGGGACAGGGGAAAAGACCCAGTACTTC. This gives the protein CASSQAGTGEKTQYF.

The rearrangement joins TRBV10-3 to TRBJ1-5, with TRBD1 matching over 8 bases. This CDR3 is built from 14 residues. Looked up from germline, CDR1 is ENHRY and CDR2 is SYGVKD. V lost 10 bases, J lost 2 bases, and 7 bases stayed unmatched. The CDR3 DNA sequence: TGTGCCAGCCAGGGGGCGGATGGCAATCAGCCCCAGCATTTT. This encodes CASQGADGNQPQHF.

This chain joins TRBV7-9 and TRBJ1-1, with unresolved D. V lost 2 bases to trimming and J lost 3 bases, with 19 bases between them. Germline V gene sequence: CDR1 SEHNR, CDR2 FQNEAQ (reference sequence). The CDR3 is 17 amino acids. In DNA, the CDR3 is TGTGCCAGCAGCTTACCTTGGATAACCCTGGAGTACACTGAAGCTTTCTTT. It codes for CASSLPWITLEYTEAFF.

This chain links TRBV6-5 with TRBJ2-7, with 9 bases that match TRBD1. Germline values: CDR1 MNHEY, CDR2 SVGAGI. Unmatched junction bases numbered 6, after V lost 2 bases and J lost 7 bases. The CDR3 extends over 14 amino acids. CDR3 protein: CASSYLQGAGEQYF. The CDR3 region has the DNA TGTGCCAGCAGTTACCTACAGGGGGCGGGAGAGCAGTACTTC.

Notes on this clone: One end of the junction is discordant with germline, which a read error may explain. J is TRBJ2-3 and V is TRBV7-7; 7 bases align to TRBD2. The germline V gene encodes CDR1 SSHAT and CDR2 FNYEAQ (reference sequence). The CDR3 is 15 amino acids. Here the CDR3 reads CASSLSGRSTDTQYF. The CDR3 DNA sequence: TGTGCTAGCAGCTTATCCGGGAGGAGCACAGATACGCAGTATTTT. Complete variable domain (other parts from reference TRBV7-7 and TRBJ2-3): GAGVSQSPRYKVTKRGQDVTLRCDPISSHATLYWYQQALGQGPEFLTYFNYEAQPDKSGLPSDRFSAERPEGSISTLTIQRTEQRDSAMYRCASSLSGRSTDTQYFGPGTRLTVL.

Worth noting for this clone: An end of the junction does not agree with germline; a read error may underlie this. The gene calls are TRBV7-8 and TRBJ2-1, with 9 bases that match TRBD1. The CDR3 length is 15 residues. Germline V lookup: CDR1 SGHVS, CDR2 FQNEAQ. The CDR3 protein is CVSSLVGTGTGEQFF. The CDR3 DNA sequence: TGTGTCAGCAGCTTAGTCGGGACAGGGACCGGTGAGCAGTTCTTC.

This chain links TRBV2 with TRBJ2-5, with D perhaps matching TRBD1 (5 bases). The CDR3 consists of 14 residues. From germline, CDR1 is SNHLY and CDR2 FYNNEI. Trimming took 4 bases from V and 1 from J, leaving 10 bases between them. Here the CDR3 reads CASSAGAPQETQYF. The DNA for the CDR3 is TGTGCCAGCAGTGCTGGGGCGCCCCAAGAGACCCAGTACTTC.

The rearrangement links TRBV7-9 to TRBJ2-7, with TRBD2 as a possible D gene (5 bases). The CDR3 totals 14 residues. Germline lookup yields CDR1 SEHNR and CDR2 FQNEAQ (reference sequence). V shed 4 bases and J shed 7 bases, with 17 bases lying between them. CDR3 in amino acids: CASSSVTRRQEQYF. In DNA, the CDR3 is TGTGCCAGCAGCTCTGTTACTAGGCGCCAGGAGCAGTACTTC.